This TCR beta chain was sequenced during a study of Graves' ophthalmopathy and Graves' hyperthyroidism. For repertoire sequencing, the TCR beta CDR3 regions were amplified from RNA transcripts. First-round RT-PCR used HTBI primers; second-round multiplex PCR followed. TCRdb re-called the multiplex PCR reads with MiXCR, one entry per CDR3 protein. The data contain some 370,000 distinct CDR3 sequences, about 15% of them seen just once; the ten biggest clones take up about 2.4%. The CDR3 sequence is 13 residues long. The V segment lost 5 bases and the J segment 6 bases; nucleotides outside the gene matches: 7. CDR1 and CDR2 from the germline V gene are PRHDT and FYEKMQ (reference sequence).

The chain recombines TRBV13 with TRBJ2-7; 7 bases align to TRBD1. The sequencing input was peripheral blood. The sequence derives from an adult woman with stable Graves' hyperthyroidism. Here the CDR3 DNA reads TGTGCCAGCAGCCCGGAACAGGGGCCCGAGCAGTACTTC. This codes for CASSPEQGPEQYF.